What follows is one T cell receptor beta chain and its context. V was cut by 3 bases and J by 0 bases, with 3 bases left in between. CDR3 length equals 12 residues. Per germline, CDR1 MDHEN and CDR2 SYDVKM. Generated by immunoSEQ multiplex PCR, the TCRdb table keeps only in-frame clones and is missing some. This repertoire shows roughly 130,000 clones, around 94% found once; its top ten account for about 14%. The sample comes from a study of control samples from healthy donors and cancer patients. Material for sequencing was PBMCs. The sequence was obtained from a man aged 55 to 70 with colorectal cancer. The chain combines TRBV28 with TRBJ2-7, with no clear D. The CDR3 loop reads CASSFASYEQYF. In nucleotides, the CDR3 is TGTGCCAGCAGTTTTGCCTCCTACGAGCAGTACTTC.